This section outlines one T cell receptor (beta chain) sequence together with its context. Antigen: not known. This sample was taken from a study of T cell responses to AZD1222 COVID-19 vaccine. Whole-study context: Samples with a second dose at about 4 or about 12 weeks were pooled together.

The germline V gene encodes CDR1 WSHSY and CDR2 SAAADI. This CDR3 contains 13 residues. V gave up 5 bases and J gave up 1 base, with 8 bases separating them. Study-wide findings and caveats: Repertoire sampling happened only post peak T cell response. Baseline seropositivity characterized only 5 or 6 AZD1222 recipients.

Data came from immunoSEQ multiplex PCR; TCRdb stores just in-frame clones and leaves some out. The profile covers 150,000 or so clones, with about 92% appearing a single time and approximately 20% taken by the ten largest. The sequence derives from an adult in good health. The sample consisted of peripheral blood, taken on day 0 of AZD1222 vaccination. The chain uses TRBV10-2 and TRBJ1-1; D remains unclear. DNA of the CDR3: TGCGCCAGCAGTACAAGGTCGAACACTGAAGCTTTCTTT. Translated, it gives CASSTRSNTEAFF.